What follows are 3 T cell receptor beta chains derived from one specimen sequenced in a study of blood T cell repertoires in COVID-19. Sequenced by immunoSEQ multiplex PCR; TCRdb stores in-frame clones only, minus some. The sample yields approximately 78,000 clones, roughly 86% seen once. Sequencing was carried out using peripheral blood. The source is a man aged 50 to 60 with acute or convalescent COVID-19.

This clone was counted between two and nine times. In nucleotides, the CDR3 is TGTGCCACCTGGACAGGCCGGAGCTCGTCCTCCTACGAGCAGTACTTC. This encodes CATWTGRSSSSYEQYF. The chain links TRBV10-3 to TRBJ2-7; 7 nucleotides agree with TRBD1. V was pared by 10 bases and J by 0 bases, with 15 bases of the junction left unmatched. CDR3 length equals 16 residues. CDR1 is ENHRY and CDR2 is SYGVKD in the germline V gene.

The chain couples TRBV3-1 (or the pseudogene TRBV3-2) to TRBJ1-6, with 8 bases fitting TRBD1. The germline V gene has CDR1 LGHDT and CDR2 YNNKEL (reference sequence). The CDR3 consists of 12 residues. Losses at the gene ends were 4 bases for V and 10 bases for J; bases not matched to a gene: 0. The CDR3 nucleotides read TGTGCCAGCAGCCCAGGGGGCTCACCCCTCCACTTT. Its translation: CASSPGGSPLHF.

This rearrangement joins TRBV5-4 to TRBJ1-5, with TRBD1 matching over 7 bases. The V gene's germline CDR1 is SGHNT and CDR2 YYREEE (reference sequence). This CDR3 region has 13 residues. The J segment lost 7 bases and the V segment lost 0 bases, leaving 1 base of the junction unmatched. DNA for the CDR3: TGTGCCAGCAGCTTGGACAGGGGCCAGCCCCAGCATTTT. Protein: CASSLDRGQPQHF.